Listed below are T cell receptor beta chains from one sample, sequenced in a study of T cell responses to AZD1222 COVID-19 vaccine. Profiling relied on immunoSEQ multiplex PCR, and the TCRdb table lists in-frame clones only, not all of them. The sample has some 79,000 clones; approximately 85% are singletons. Sequencing was performed on peripheral blood, taken 28 days after the second AZD1222 dose. These receptor sequences come from an adult who received the AZD1222 COVID-19 vaccine. CDR3s include the opening cysteine and the closing phenylalanine or tryptophan. Each record gives: V gene, J gene, D gene, clone size, CDR3 DNA, CDR3 protein. D genes are given only for firm matches. Clone size is not always given. Where it is, it says once, few, many or a class for expanded clones.

TRBV9	TRBJ1-1	.	.	TGTGCCAGCAGCGCGGGGGGGAGAACTGAAGCTTTCTTT	CASSAGGRTEAFF
TRBV18	TRBJ2-7	.	.	TGTGCCAGCTCACTGGGGGCTTCAACCTACGAGCAGTACTTC	CASSLGASTYEQYF
TRBV5-6	TRBJ1-5	.	.	TGTGCCAGCAGCTGGGGGGGTCAGCCCCAGCATTTT	CASSWGGQPQHF
TRBV11-2	TRBJ1-1	TRBD1	.	TGTGCCAGCAGCTCCACAGGGGGCGCCGCTGAAGCTTTCTTT	CASSSTGGAAEAFF
TRBV5-4	TRBJ2-1	.	.	TGTGCCAGCAGCTCCCCTAGGGAGCAGTTCTTC	CASSSPREQFF
TRBV12-3/TRBV12-4	TRBJ1-1	TRBD1	.	TGTGCCAGCAGCCCCGGGACAGTGCGTGGGGCTTTCTTT	CASSPGTVRGAFF
TRBV19	TRBJ1-2	TRBD1	.	TGTGCCAGTAGCAACAGGGGTCAGGATGGCTACACCTTC	CASSNRGQDGYTF
TRBV27	TRBJ1-5	.	.	TGTGCCAGCAGCCGGAGTTTTGATCAGCCCCAGCATTTT	CASSRSFDQPQHF
TRBV5-1	TRBJ2-5	.	once	TGCGCCAGCAGCACCCAAGAGACCCAGTACTTC	CASSTQETQYF
TRBV5-1	TRBJ2-1	TRBD2	.	TGCGCCAGCAGCCCAACCCTGGGGCCTAGCGGGAGTGGAATGAATGAGCAGTTCTTC	CASSPTLGPSGSGMNEQFF
TRBV5-4	TRBJ1-2	TRBD1	.	TGTGCCAGCAGCGCGCGGGACAGGGGAGCACTATTAGGCTACACCTTC	CASSARDRGALLGYTF
TRBV7-8	TRBJ1-1	.	.	TGTGCCAGCAGCTTCCAACCCCGGGGGTCTCAAGGAGCTTTCTTT	CASSFQPRGSQGAFF
TRBV30	TRBJ2-1	.	once	TGTGCCTGGAGTGTACTGGCGGGGTACAATGAGCAGTTCTTC	CAWSVLAGYNEQFF